The rows below give T cell receptor beta chains drawn from one sample of a study of T cell responses to AZD1222 COVID-19 vaccine. Only in-frame clones appear in the TCRdb table, and some are missing; sequencing was by immunoSEQ multiplex PCR. The table has under 150,000 clones, approximately 89% seen once. The material was peripheral blood, obtained 28 days after the second AZD1222 dose. All receptors come from an adult who received the AZD1222 COVID-19 vaccine. The CDR3 runs from the conserved cysteine through the conserved F or W.

v_gene	j_gene	CDR3aa
TRBV4-3	TRBJ1-2	CASRPGGFITF
TRBV29-1	TRBJ2-6	CSVEGLAGANVLTF
TRBV2	TRBJ1-1	CASSESGGRDHNTEAFF
TRBV5-6	TRBJ1-6	CASSLGWGQGANSPLHF
TRBV10-3	TRBJ1-2	CAISSNREGGGYGYTF
TRBV9	TRBJ2-3	CASSVEGHGTDTQYF
TRBV14	TRBJ1-5	CASSQGVGGPLNQPQHF
TRBV5-6	TRBJ1-2	CASSLGRGTNYGYTF
TRBV7-2	TRBJ1-4	CASLPSGSLANEKLFF
TRBV14	TRBJ2-1	CASSQETSYNEQFF
TRBV19	TRBJ1-2	CASSTRSDRANYGYTF
TRBV27	TRBJ2-3	CASSHLLAGGPYTQYF
TRBV23-1	TRBJ1-1	CAPWRGDDTEAFF
TRBV5-1	TRBJ1-1	CASSLSGQGNTEAFF
TRBV4-3	TRBJ1-4	CASSQDFGTEGADNEKLFF
TRBV7-9	TRBJ1-5	CASTRGVDQPQHF
TRBV6-5	TRBJ1-1	CASSYSRFTEAFF
TRBV19	TRBJ2-7	CASSRTGGDEQYF
TRBV7-9	TRBJ1-2	CTPGGGLYGYTF
TRBV7-2	TRBJ1-5	CASSLAQGHNQPQHF
TRBV7-3	TRBJ2-1	CASSLGQANSYNEQFF
TRBV5-1	TRBJ1-1	CASSLVGPQDTEAFF
TRBV9	TRBJ2-1	CASSVGAGAYNEQFF
TRBV7-2	TRBJ1-3	CASSLETVSTIYF
TRBV7-2	TRBJ2-5	CASRPTGGAYETQYF
TRBV18	TRBJ2-7	CASSPAAGGYEQYF
TRBV29-1	TRBJ1-1	CSVAGQTEAFF
TRBV10-3	TRBJ1-4	CAISDLQGGEKLFF
TRBV4-2	TRBJ2-3	CASSQVESGEGSDTQYF
TRBV19	TRBJ2-1	CASSSLNNEQFF
TRBV3-1/TRBV3-2	TRBJ1-6	CASSPQDRENSPLHF
TRBV28	TRBJ2-7	CASEVAGGSYEQYF
TRBV28	TRBJ1-6	CASSINSPLHF
TRBV2	TRBJ1-2	CASRTDGGYGYTF
TRBV7-3	TRBJ1-1	CASRQMGGQGPAFF
TRBV11-2	TRBJ1-1	CASSATGVTEAFF
TRBV3-1/TRBV3-2	TRBJ2-1	CASSWGLAGGNEQFF
TRBV28	TRBJ1-1	CASKVGWFTEAFF
TRBV19	TRBJ1-5	CASNWDRDSNQPQHF
TRBV4-2	TRBJ1-5	CASSHSGGGSNQPQHF
TRBV4-3	TRBJ1-1	CASSQGTGGNTEAFF
TRBV10-1	TRBJ2-7	CASSEYLTATYEQYF
TRBV6-5	TRBJ1-3	CASSPGAARNTIYF
TRBV28	TRBJ2-7	CASSPGTSLHEQYF
TRBV7-3	TRBJ2-1	CASSLGQNNEQFF
TRBV7-3	TRBJ1-1	CASSLTGQGNTEAFF
TRBV2	TRBJ2-7	CASSRGSGQRYEQYF
TRBV10-3	TRBJ1-2	CAISESFILRAGENYGYTF
TRBV7-2	TRBJ1-5	CASSSGSEQPQHF
TRBV10-1	TRBJ2-1	CASSSVRGQDYNEQFF